This T cell receptor beta chain was obtained from a study of T cell responses to AZD1222 COVID-19 vaccine. Notes on the study in general: Across spike, vaccine-associated CD4 TCRs were found, dominant at 160-218 and 743-854. The donor group comprised mostly white British people and more females; the analysis possibly underestimated clonal diversity. Scientists sampled the repertoires only once the peak T cell response had passed.

This clone was detected only a few times. The target antigen is unknown. Libraries were prepared by immunoSEQ multiplex PCR; TCRdb keeps only in-frame clonotypes and omits some of them. The data show about 170,000 clones, about nine tenths seen once. V gave up 2 bases and J gave up 1 base, with 18 bases separating them. Per the germline V gene, CDR1 is SGHDN and CDR2 is FVKESK. There are 17 residues in the CDR3. The source is an adult in good health. This chain connects TRBV14 to TRBJ2-7; D unresolved. Specimen: peripheral blood, collected on day 0 of AZD1222 vaccination. CDR3 DNA: TGTGCCAGCAGCCAAATCTTTCCCCCAGATGGTTCCTACGAGCAGTACTTC. As protein: CASSQIFPPDGSYEQYF. The whole variable domain, remainder taken from reference TRBV14 and TRBJ2-7, is EAGVTQFPSHSVIEKGQTVTLRCDPISGHDNLYWYRRVMGKEIKFLLHFVKESKQDESGMPNNRFLAERTGGTYSTLKVQPAELEDSGVYFCASSQIFPPDGSYEQYFGPGTRLTVT.